Presented here are 21 T cell receptor beta chains from one specimen sequenced in a study of blood T cell repertoires in COVID-19. Repertoires were generated with immunoSEQ multiplex PCR, while TCRdb's copy carries only in-frame clones and drops some. The table includes around 300,000 clones, about 90% detected once. The sequenced sample was PBMCs or T cells enriched from blood (not recorded which). The receptors were sampled from a woman aged 60-70 years who had recovered from COVID-19.

The chain recombines TRBV2 with TRBJ2-7; D possibly corresponds to TRBD1 (6 bases). V was clipped by 10 bases and J by 4 bases, with 17 bases between them. This CDR3 has 13 residues. CDR1 is SNHLY, CDR2 FYNNEI, per germline. CDR3 in DNA: TGTGCCACCACTAGACAGGTTGGATACGAGCAGTACTTC. It encodes CATTRQVGYEQYF.

The chain couples TRBV5-1 to TRBJ2-7; 7 bases are a match to TRBD2. Germline V gene sequence: CDR1 SGHRS, CDR2 YFSETQ. After removal of 4 bases from V and 7 bases from J, the junction contained 8 bases not matched to a gene. The CDR3 consists of 13 residues. The CDR3 DNA reads TGCGCCAGCAGCCCATCATGGCGGGAGGAGCAGTACTTC. This sequence encodes CASSPSWREEQYF.

This chain joins TRBV3-1 (or the pseudogene TRBV3-2) and TRBJ2-5, with D possibly matching TRBD2 (5 bases). The CDR3 is made up of 14 amino acids. Germline CDR1 reads LGHDT; CDR2 reads YNNKEL (reference sequence). The V end lost 1 base, the J end lost 2 bases, and 8 bases lay between the germline ends. CDR3 loop: CASSQGTSQETQYF. The CDR3 DNA sequence: TGTGCCAGCAGCCAAGGGACTTCTCAAGAGACCCAGTACTTC.

The rearrangement links TRBV6-5 to TRBJ1-3; D gene unclear. This CDR3 is built from 13 residues. Trimming cost V 7 bases and J 2 bases, with 9 bases left between them. Germline lookup yields CDR1 MNHEY and CDR2 SVGAGI. CDR3 region: CASNRVAGNTIYF. The CDR3 DNA sequence: TGTGCCAGCAATCGTGTTGCTGGAAACACCATATATTTT.

This rearrangement joins TRBV3-1 (or the pseudogene TRBV3-2) to TRBJ2-1; 9 bases are shared with TRBD2. The CDR3 has 16 residues. Germline values: CDR1 LGHDT, CDR2 YNNKEL (reference sequence). V was clipped by 4 bases and J by 8 bases; unmatched bases: 12. This CDR3 reads CASSLRALAGSHEQFF. The CDR3 bases are TGTGCCAGCAGCCTAAGGGCGCTAGCGGGATCTCATGAGCAGTTCTTC.

V gene TRBV30 combines with J gene TRBJ2-1, with 9 bases fitting TRBD2. The CDR3 extends over 13 amino acids. V lost 2 bases to trimming and J lost 10 bases; unmatched junction nucleotides: 6. Germline assignment: CDR1 GTSNPN and CDR2 SVGIG (reference sequence). CDR3 protein: CAWSLTSGQEQFF. For the CDR3, the DNA is TGTGCCTGGAGTCTGACTAGCGGACAAGAGCAGTTCTTC.

The chain is built from TRBV7-9 and TRBJ1-4; weak D call: TRBD1 (5 bases). The germline CDR1 and CDR2 sequences are SEHNR and FQNEAQ (reference sequence). V was clipped by 5 bases and J by 3 bases, with 10 bases between them. The CDR3 length is 14 residues. This CDR3 is CASSRRQSNEKLFF. The DNA of the CDR3 is TGTGCCAGCAGCAGAAGACAGTCTAATGAAAAACTGTTTTTT.

This chain links TRBV11-3 with TRBJ1-6; a possible D gene is TRBD1 (5 bases). Trimming removed 1 base at V and 7 bases at J, with 8 bases between. The CDR3 sequence is 14 residues long. Germline-derived CDR1 and CDR2 are SGHNT and YENEEA. The CDR3 region is CASSLGGGNSPLHF. The CDR3 DNA is TGTGCCAGCAGCTTAGGGGGGGGGAATTCACCCCTCCACTTT.

The J gene is TRBJ1-2, the V gene TRBV6-5; no clear D. This CDR3 has 12 residues. Germline V gives CDR1 MNHEY, CDR2 SVGAGI. The V end lost 6 bases, the J end lost 6 bases, and 11 bases lay between the germline ends. The CDR3 DNA reads TGTGCCAGCAGCACCCGGGGAGATGGCTACACCTTC. This sequence encodes CASSTRGDGYTF.

The chain employs TRBV3-1 (or the pseudogene TRBV3-2) and TRBJ2-5, with 7 bases that match TRBD2. V dropped 4 bases and J dropped 0; count of bases not matched to a gene: 8. Germline V lookup: CDR1 LGHDT, CDR2 YNNKEL (reference sequence). The CDR3 runs 16 residues. As DNA, the CDR3 is TGTGCCAGCAGCCTGGGGCCCGGGAGGCACCAAGAGACCCAGTACTTC. Its protein is CASSLGPGRHQETQYF.

This chain joins TRBV5-4 and TRBJ2-1, with TRBD1 matching 8 bases. Unmatched junction bases numbered 14, after V lost 3 bases and J lost 9 bases. This CDR3 has 16 residues. Germline V gene sequence: CDR1 SGHNT, CDR2 YYREEE (reference sequence). The CDR3 nucleotides read TGTGCCAGCAGCTGGTGGCGGGACAGGTCGAGTGGTGAGCAGTTCTTC. Residues: CASSWWRDRSSGEQFF.

There are a few counts of this clone. The chain uses TRBV5-1 and TRBJ2-2, with D uncertain. Looked up from germline, CDR1 is SGHRS and CDR2 is YFSETQ. This CDR3 has 14 residues. Trimming removed 0 bases at V and 4 bases at J, with 7 bases between. CDR3 amino acids: CASSLVVTTGELFF. The DNA for the CDR3 is TGCGCCAGCAGCTTGGTAGTAACCACCGGGGAGCTGTTTTTT.

J is TRBJ2-6 and V is TRBV29-1; 9 nucleotides match TRBD2. The CDR3 runs 17 residues. Per germline, CDR1 SQVTM and CDR2 ANQGSEA. V was pared by 3 bases and J by 2 bases, with 8 bases of the junction left unmatched. CDR3 DNA sequence: TGCAGCGTTGAGGTAGTAGCGGGGGCAGCTGGGGCCAACGTCCTGACTTTC. Translated: CSVEVVAGAAGANVLTF.

J is TRBJ2-2 and V is TRBV5-4; TRBD2 aligns across 11 bases. There are 16 residues in the CDR3. CDR1 is SGHNT and CDR2 is YYREEE in the germline V gene (reference sequence). After removal of 2 bases from V and 2 bases from J, the junction contained 2 bases not matched to a gene. The CDR3 region is CASSFRLAGNTGELFF. In DNA form, the CDR3 reads TGTGCCAGCAGCTTTCGACTAGCGGGAAACACCGGGGAGCTGTTTTTT. Using reference TRBV5-4 and TRBJ2-2 for the parts outside the CDR3, the full variable domain is ETGVTQSPTHLIKTRGQQVTLRCSSQSGHNTVSWYQQALGQGPQFIFQYYREEENGRGNFPPRFSGLQFPNYSSELNVNALELDDSALYLCASSFRLAGNTGELFFGEGSRLTVL.

The chain has TRBV5-1 and TRBJ2-5, with 7 positions matching TRBD2. Germline values: CDR1 SGHRS, CDR2 YFSETQ. The CDR3 has 14 residues. Trimming took 1 base from V and 13 from J; bases not matched to a gene: 13. CDR3 amino acids: CASSLRLAAPPPYF. Here the CDR3 DNA reads TGCGCCAGCAGCTTGAGGCTAGCGGCACCACCACCGTACTTC.

This sequence joins TRBV5-8 and TRBJ1-3; 8 positions agree with TRBD1. CDR3 length: 16 residues. The V gene end was trimmed by 0 bases and the J gene end by 0 bases; junction bases not matched to a gene: 2. The germline V gene encodes CDR1 SGHTS and CDR2 YDEGEE. The CDR3 DNA reads TGTGCCAGCAGCTTGGGGACAGGGAGCTCTGGAAACACCATATATTTT. Translated: CASSLGTGSSGNTIYF.

The chain uses TRBV4-1 and TRBJ2-2, with TRBD2 as a possible D gene (5 bases). Germline V gene lookup returns CDR1 MGHRA and CDR2 YSYEKL. V was clipped by 0 bases and J by 7 bases, with 12 bases between them. The length of the CDR3 is 15 residues. The CDR3 is CASSQETRFGGELFF. The CDR3 coding sequence is TGCGCCAGCAGCCAAGAAACTAGATTCGGCGGGGAGCTGTTTTTT.

The rearrangement uses TRBV7-5 and TRBJ1-4; the table's TRBD1 call for D was not verified on the DNA. TRBV7-5 is recorded as a pseudogene. This CDR3 spans 15 amino acids. The CDR3 nucleotides are TGTGCCAGAAGCTACGCAGGGGCAACTAATGAAAAACTGTTTTTT. It translates to CARSYAGATNEKLFF.

The chain is built from TRBV30 and TRBJ2-1, with TRBD2 matching over 7 bases. J lost 8 bases, V lost 4 bases, and 17 bases had no gene match. The CDR3 has 16 amino acids. Germline V lookup: CDR1 GTSNPN, CDR2 SVGIG (reference sequence). CDR3 DNA: TGTGCCTGGACCAAGGCCTCTAGCGGAGGTTCGCATGAGCAGTTCTTC. Translating it yields CAWTKASSGGSHEQFF.

This chain uses TRBV5-1 with TRBJ1-4; possibly TRBD1 for D (6 bases). Germline V CDR1 and CDR2: SGHRS, YFSETQ. This CDR3 has 16 amino acids. V was pared by 0 bases and J by 4 bases, with 13 bases between. The CDR3 reads CASSLGQGMLNEKLFF. The DNA of the CDR3 is TGCGCCAGCAGCTTGGGGCAGGGGATGCTTAATGAAAAACTGTTTTTT. Based on the CDR3 plus reference TRBV5-1 and TRBJ1-4, the full variable domain is KAGVTQTPRYLIKTRGQQVTLSCSPISGHRSVSWYQQTPGQGLQFLFEYFSETQRNKGNFPGRFSGRQFSNSRSEMNVSTLELGDSALYLCASSLGQGMLNEKLFFGSGTQLSVL.

The chain joins TRBV6-9 to TRBJ2-7, with D tentatively TRBD2 (6 bases). In germline, CDR1 is MNHGY, CDR2 SVAAGI. The CDR3 has 14 residues. Trimming stripped 9 bases from V and 4 bases from J, with 19 bases between. The DNA for the CDR3 is TGTGCCAGGATGGAGGGAATTGAGGGGTACGAGCAGTACTTC. Its protein is CARMEGIEGYEQYF.